This T cell receptor (beta chain) came from a study of cytomegalovirus exposure and HLA in healthy donors. The overall study: An analysis done earlier identified fewer than 140 million unique TCR beta sequences from 190 million or so T cells. From donors who were HLA-typed, an early data release held about 85 million unique TCRs. Researchers found that less than 90% of 300 to 450 genotyped donors fell within the Caucasian-associated ancestry cluster.

Use of 60 Vbeta and 13 Jbeta primers characterized the PCR. The data were produced by immunoSEQ multiplex PCR, yet TCRdb's version contains in-frame clones alone and is incomplete. The data contain under 55,000 clones, around 66% of them singletons. The clonotype was recovered from a man aged 18 to 29 in good health and CMV-seronegative. Specimen: PBMCs.

The CDR3 loop is CASSSPGGRAGNEQFF. The CDR3 region has the DNA TGTGCCAGCAGCTCTCCCGGCGGGAGGGCCGGGAATGAGCAGTTCTTC. V is TRBV5-6 and J is TRBJ2-1, with 9 bases matching TRBD2. Germline loops: CDR1 SGHDT, CDR2 YYEEEE. Losses at the gene ends were 3 bases for V and 7 bases for J; bases not matched to a gene: 11. This CDR3 contains 16 residues.